This T cell receptor (beta chain) was identified during a study of blood T cell repertoires in COVID-19. Turning to the study itself: Acute and convalescent COVID-19 specimens originated in the United States, Italy and Spain.

Recovered participants had two consecutive negative NP/OP PCR tests, healthcare professional clearance, or symptom resolution. Trimming at V came to 2 bases and at J to 2 bases, leaving 5 bases not matched to a gene. The CDR3 is 16 amino acids. Germline-derived CDR1 and CDR2 are SGHDN and FVKESK. The assay was immunoSEQ multiplex PCR, and TCRdb's table has in-frame clones only and misses some. This sample yields 150,000 to 200,000 clones, of which approximately 85% are seen a single time; about 10% belongs to the top ten. This clone was recorded only once. The sample was PBMCs or T cells enriched from blood (not recorded which). This chain links TRBV14 with TRBJ2-2; TRBD2 matches at 7 bases. This sequence originates from a man between 40 and 49 years old who had recovered from COVID-19. The CDR3: CASSQRGGRNTGELFF. The DNA for the CDR3 is TGTGCCAGCAGCCAAAGGGGCGGGAGAAACACCGGGGAGCTGTTTTTT.